This is a list of T cell receptor beta chains from one sample in a study of T cell responses to AZD1222 COVID-19 vaccine. Sequenced by immunoSEQ multiplex PCR; TCRdb stores in-frame clones only, minus some. The sample consists of tens of thousands of clones, roughly 88% of them appearing once. Sequenced material: peripheral blood, taken on day 0 of MenACWY control vaccination. The receptors here all came from an adult in good health. CDR3s include the opening cysteine and the closing phenylalanine or tryptophan. The D gene is left open where the match is weak. The size field is filled for only some rows; it gives once, few, many or a size class.

clone_size j_call v_call d_call cdr3_aa cdr3_nt
few TRBJ1-1 TRBV6-5 . CASSYPTGFAFF TGTGCCAGCAGTTACCCAACAGGGTTCGCTTTCTTT
. TRBJ2-3 TRBV7-2 . CASSLGLNTDTQYF TGTGCCAGCAGCTTGGGACTTAACACAGATACGCAGTATTTT
. TRBJ2-7 TRBV5-1 TRBD1 CASSLASRDRGAYEQYF TGCGCCAGCAGCTTGGCCTCTAGGGACAGGGGTGCCTACGAGCAGTACTTC
. TRBJ2-3 TRBV7-3 . CASSQTRDTQYF TGTGCCAGCAGCCAGACACGAGATACGCAGTATTTT
once TRBJ1-1 TRBV2 . CASMPLGGDTEAFF TGTGCCAGCATGCCTCTGGGCGGGGACACTGAAGCTTTCTTT
. TRBJ1-1 TRBV28 TRBD1 CAIDPGQGHAFF TGTGCCATTGATCCGGGACAGGGCCACGCTTTCTTT
. TRBJ2-7 TRBV5-6 . CASSFSSGSEQYF TGTGCCAGCAGCTTTAGTTCAGGGAGCGAGCAGTACTTC
. TRBJ1-2 TRBV6-6 . CASSLEYGYTF TGTGCCAGCAGCCTGGAATATGGCTACACCTTC
. TRBJ2-1 TRBV7-3 . CASRKGLDNEQFF TGTGCCAGCAGAAAAGGGTTGGACAATGAGCAGTTCTTC
. TRBJ2-7 TRBV18 . CASSPQGNSYEQYF TGTGCCAGCTCACCACAGGGAAACTCCTACGAGCAGTACTTC
. TRBJ1-3 TRBV28 . CASSLLSWGSGNTIYF TGTGCCAGCAGTTTACTAAGTTGGGGCTCTGGAAACACCATATATTTT
. TRBJ1-5 TRBV4-2 . CASSQDGTESQHF TGTGCCAGCAGCCAAGATGGGACGGAATCCCAGCATTTT
. TRBJ1-5 TRBV7-3 . CASRRGTAREPQHF TGTGCCAGCAGGCGTGGGACCGCCCGCGAGCCCCAGCATTTT
. TRBJ2-1 TRBV6-6 TRBD2 CASSYGSSGSPEQFF TGTGCCAGCAGTTACGGCTCTAGCGGGAGTCCTGAGCAGTTCTTC
. TRBJ1-1 TRBV6-2/TRBV6-3 TRBD1 CASSGLGTGYTEAFF TGTGCCAGCAGCGGACTCGGGACAGGGTATACTGAAGCTTTCTTT
. TRBJ1-2 TRBV24-1 . CATSRSNYGYTF TGTGCCACCAGCAGGTCCAACTATGGCTACACCTTC
. TRBJ2-1 TRBV3-1/TRBV3-2 TRBD1 CASNSGDRGPTSSYNEQFF TGTGCCAGCAACTCGGGGGACAGGGGGCCCACGAGCTCCTACAATGAGCAGTTCTTC
. TRBJ1-2 TRBV24-1 TRBD1 CATSAGGLYGYTF TGTGCCACCAGTGCAGGGGGCCTGTATGGCTACACCTTC
. TRBJ1-2 TRBV28 . CASSFQGYGYTF TGTGCCAGCAGTTTTCAGGGGTATGGCTACACCTTC
. TRBJ2-3 TRBV11-2 . CASSSPGLVTDTQYF TGTGCCAGCAGCTCCCCGGGACTCGTCACAGATACGCAGTATTTT
few TRBJ1-3 TRBV5-1 . CASSSGPSSGNTIYF TGCGCCAGCAGCTCCGGTCCCTCCTCTGGAAACACCATATATTTT
. TRBJ1-1 TRBV9 TRBD1 CASTSPTGRAFF TGTGCCAGCACCTCTCCGACAGGGAGAGCTTTCTTT
. TRBJ2-1 TRBV10-3 . CAISESPAVDEQFF TGTGCCATCAGTGAGTCTCCTGCCGTGGATGAGCAGTTCTTC
. TRBJ2-5 TRBV24-1 . CATMGGLQETQYF TGTGCCACCATGGGGGGCCTCCAAGAGACCCAGTACTTC
. TRBJ2-5 TRBV28 . CASMRGETQYF TGTGCCAGCATGAGGGGAGAGACCCAGTACTTC
. TRBJ2-1 TRBV7-9 TRBD2 CASSLFSSGSSNEQFF TGTGCCAGCAGCTTATTTAGTAGCGGGAGTAGCAATGAGCAGTTCTTC
. TRBJ1-2 TRBV28 . CASRRGHGYTF TGTGCCAGCCGCAGAGGCCATGGCTACACCTTC
. TRBJ2-1 TRBV24-1 . CATSDFAAGEGAYNEQFF TGTGCCACCAGTGATTTCGCGGCTGGGGAGGGGGCATACAATGAGCAGTTCTTC
. TRBJ2-7 TRBV28 . CASSPGQNYYEQYF TGTGCCAGCAGTCCCGGACAGAACTACTACGAGCAGTACTTC
. TRBJ2-7 TRBV7-8 . CASSPSSYEQYF TGTGCCAGCAGCCCGAGCTCCTACGAGCAGTACTTC
once TRBJ2-1 TRBV10-3 . CAISAPGREQFF TGTGCCATCAGTGCTCCCGGTAGGGAGCAGTTCTTC
. TRBJ1-4 TRBV30 . CAWRGGTDNEKLFF TGTGCCTGGCGTGGGGGAACAGATAATGAAAAACTGTTTTTT
few TRBJ1-3 TRBV19 . CASSIPRNSGNTIYF TGTGCCAGTAGTATTCCACGGAACTCTGGAAACACCATATATTTT
. TRBJ1-5 TRBV14 . CASSLDHNQPQHF TGTGCCAGCAGCCTAGATCATAATCAGCCCCAGCATTTT
. TRBJ1-2 TRBV18 . CASSSGTAPNGYTF TGTGCCAGCTCATCAGGGACCGCCCCTAATGGCTACACCTTC
once TRBJ2-2 TRBV18 . CASSPPSISNTGELFF TGTGCCAGCTCACCCCCCAGCATATCGAACACCGGGGAGCTGTTTTTT
few TRBJ2-3 TRBV24-1 . CATSGGRGTTSTDTQYF TGTGCCACCAGTGGGGGGCGAGGGACTACCAGCACAGATACGCAGTATTTT
. TRBJ1-5 TRBV30 TRBD1 CAWSGTGGLQPQHF TGTGCCTGGAGCGGGACAGGGGGCCTTCAGCCCCAGCATTTT
once TRBJ1-5 TRBV5-4 . CASSLGGRADQPQHF TGTGCCAGCAGCTTGGGGGGGCGAGCCGATCAGCCCCAGCATTTT
. TRBJ1-3 TRBV7-9 . CASSLSGGDSGNTIYF TGTGCCAGCAGCTTAAGCGGCGGAGACTCTGGAAACACCATATATTTT
few TRBJ2-1 TRBV6-1 . CASSEGPFSYNEQFF TGTGCCAGCAGTGAAGGTCCCTTCTCCTACAATGAGCAGTTCTTC
. TRBJ2-5 TRBV20-1 . CSALTLGTQYF TGCAGTGCTCTTACCCTCGGGACCCAGTACTTC